This T cell receptor (beta chain) emerged from a study of blood T cell repertoires in COVID-19 (dated by TCRdb to about 2020). For the wider study: Samples from collaborators originated in the United States, Italy and Spain and spanned both the acute and convalescent phases of COVID-19. The dataset comprised deeply sampled blood TCRbeta repertoires from subjects exposed to, actively infected with, or recovered from COVID-19. The repertoires were released in a freely available public database meant as a resource for research on the immune response to SARS-CoV-2. The prospective study material was composed of cDNA or gDNA derived from T cells, B-cell-depleted T cells, or PBMCs. Where available, HLA class I and class II types were obtained from metadata supplied by the sample provider rather than from assay-based typing. Sample metadata almost always included a de-identified subject ID, COVID-19 status, age in years and sex. The samples were drawn from the first 160 participants of the ongoing ImmuneRACE study and from about 1,200 subjects provided by 6 global collaborators. General findings and caveats noted by the study authors: Clinical and demographic metadata were provided uncurated, with the amount varying by source and participant.

TCRbeta CDR3 regions were amplified from genomic DNA using the immunoSEQ Assay, a bias-controlled multiplex PCR. The authors' pipeline ran thus. The number of nucleated cells in each sample was estimated by amplification of reference gene primers within the assay. Sequence reads were collapsed and filtered to measure the absolute abundance of every unique TCRbeta CDR3 rearrangement. Productive Simpson clonality was computed per sample as the square root of Simpson's diversity index over productive rearrangements. What TCRdb holds here is the immuneACCESS table cut down to in-frame rearrangements. Part of the clones is not present; checked against another copy, under half of the missing clones reflect an unresolved V gene, and the others are unexplained. The V and J calls and clone size were taken over from that table, and D and trimming were inferred from the DNA. The sample table contains over 75,000 clones; only one count was recorded for about 87% of them. The ten largest clones add up to more than 3.5% of the sample.

Turning to this clone: It has no known antigen specificity. Per-nucleotide qualities are absent, and no much larger clonotype sits a single base away.

As encoded in the germline V gene, CDR1 is SGHRS while CDR2 is YFSETQ. From its cysteine to its phenylalanine, the CDR3 spans 16 amino acids. Just CDR3 DNA is preserved here, 48 bases in frame from base 1. V lost 4 bases and J lost 5 bases, and the count of bases not matched to a germline gene is 7. One collaborating source in Seattle enrolled patients during active infection and followed them longitudinally through the course of disease. Each collaborating institution followed its own protocols to collect whole blood in K2EDTA tubes. Collaborator samples were shipped for TCRbeta analysis as frozen whole blood, isolated PBMCs, or DNA extracted from either sample type.

The chain employs TRBV5-1 and TRBJ2-1; 12 bases in the junction line up with TRBD2. The sample taken for sequencing was peripheral blood. The clonotype was recovered from a human donor with COVID-19, enrolled during active disease. The donor label of this sample is uncertain. CDR3 protein: CASSDLAGGKDNEQFF. The sequenced DNA is TGCGCCAGCAGCGACCTAGCGGGAGGGAAGGACAATGAGCAGTTCTTC.